The entry that follows covers one T cell receptor (beta chain) sequence. TCRdb keeps only in-frame clones here, not all; method: immunoSEQ multiplex PCR. Among approximately 71,000 clones listed, about four fifths were seen once. This CDR3 is built from 15 residues. Trimming took 8 bases from V and 6 from J; bases not matched to a gene: 15. Germline V gene data show CDR1 as WSHSY and CDR2 as SAAADI. The data originate from a study of PD-L1 blockade in urothelial cancer. Described time point: pretreatment peripheral blood. The sequencing used PBMCs, collected around atezolizumab (anti-PD-L1) treatment. The chain is built from TRBV10-2 and TRBJ2-7; TRBD1 matches at 8 bases. The sequence was collected from a woman aged 70 to 79 with urothelial cancer. This CDR3 is CASSFTGTGGAEQYF. The CDR3 DNA sequence: TGCGCCAGCTCTTTCACCGGCACAGGGGGAGCCGAGCAGTACTTC.